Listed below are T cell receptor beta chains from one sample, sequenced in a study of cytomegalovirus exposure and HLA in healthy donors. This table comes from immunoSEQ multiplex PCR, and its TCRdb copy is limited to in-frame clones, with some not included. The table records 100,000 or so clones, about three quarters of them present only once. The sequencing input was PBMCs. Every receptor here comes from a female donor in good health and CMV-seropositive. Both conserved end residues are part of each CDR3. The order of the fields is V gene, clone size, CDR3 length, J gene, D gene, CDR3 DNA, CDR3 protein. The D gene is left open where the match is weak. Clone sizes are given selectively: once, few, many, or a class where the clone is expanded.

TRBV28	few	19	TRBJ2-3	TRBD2	TGTGCCAGCAGTTTATTAGGGACTAGCGGGAGGGACATTACAGATACGCAGTATTTT	CASSLLGTSGRDITDTQYF
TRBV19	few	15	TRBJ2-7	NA	TGTGCCAGTAGTACGAACGCGGGGCGCGGTTACGAGCAGTACTTC	CASSTNAGRGYEQYF
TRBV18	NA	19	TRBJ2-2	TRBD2	TGTGCCAGCTCACCAAAGGTCGTAGCGGGGGGATCGAACACCGGGGAGCTGTTTTTT	CASSPKVVAGGSNTGELFF
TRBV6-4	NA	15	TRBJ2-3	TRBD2	TGTGCCAGCAGTGAGTCTAGCGGGGGCACAGATACGCAGTATTTT	CASSESSGGTDTQYF
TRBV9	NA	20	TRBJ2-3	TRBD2	TGTGCCAGCAGCGTAGAGACTAGCGGGAGGGCCGAGGCATACACAGATACGCAGTATTTT	CASSVETSGRAEAYTDTQYF
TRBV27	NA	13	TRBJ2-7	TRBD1	TGTGCCAGCTCCCCTAAACAGGGGTACGAGCAGTACTTC	CASSPKQGYEQYF
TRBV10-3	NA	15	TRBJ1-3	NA	TGTGCCATCAGAGGGCAGGGCAGCTCTGGAAACACCATATATTTT	CAIRGQGSSGNTIYF
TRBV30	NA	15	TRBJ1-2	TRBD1	TGTGCCTGGAGTGTATCGGGACAGGGGGCCGGTGGCTACACCTTC	CAWSVSGQGAGGYTF
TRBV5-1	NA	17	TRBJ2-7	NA	TGCGCCAGCAGCTCGGTTGCGATCAGGGTAAGCTCCTACGAGCAGTACTTC	CASSSVAIRVSSYEQYF
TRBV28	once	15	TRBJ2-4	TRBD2	TGTGCCAGCAGTTTCCCAGCGGGAGGTCGCCACATTCAGTACTTC	CASSFPAGGRHIQYF
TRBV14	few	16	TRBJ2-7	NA	TGTGCCAGCAGCCAAGACGGGGTAGGGGGGGCCTACGAGCAGTACTTC	CASSQDGVGGAYEQYF
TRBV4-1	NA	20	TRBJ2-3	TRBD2	TGCGCCAGCAGCCAAGATCGGACTAGCGGGGGATCAACTAGCACAGATACGCAGTATTTT	CASSQDRTSGGSTSTDTQYF
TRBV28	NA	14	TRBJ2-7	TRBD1	TGTGCCAGCAGTTCCGGGACAGGAAGCTACGAGCAGTACTTC	CASSSGTGSYEQYF
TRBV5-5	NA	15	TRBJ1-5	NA	TGTGCCAGCAGCTTGGGCACCCAACCGGATCAGCCCCAGCATTTT	CASSLGTQPDQPQHF
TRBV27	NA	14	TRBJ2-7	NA	TGTGCCAGCAGTCTCAGATGGACAGCCTACGAGCAGTACTTC	CASSLRWTAYEQYF
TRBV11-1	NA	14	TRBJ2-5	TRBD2	TGTGCCAGCAGCGTGGGACTAGCGGGGGAGACCCAGTACTTC	CASSVGLAGETQYF
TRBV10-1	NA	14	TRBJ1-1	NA	TGCGCCAGCAGTGATAGCCGCTCGGACACTGAAGCTTTCTTT	CASSDSRSDTEAFF
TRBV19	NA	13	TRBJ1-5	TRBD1	TGTGCCAGTAGTATGACAGGGCGTCAGCCCCAGCATTTT	CASSMTGRQPQHF
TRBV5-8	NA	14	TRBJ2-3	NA	TGTGCCAGCAGCGCGCCCAGGGCGGCAGATACGCAGTATTTT	CASSAPRAADTQYF
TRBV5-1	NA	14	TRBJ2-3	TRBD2	TGCGCCAGCAGCTGGGGAGGGGGCACAGATACGCAGTATTTT	CASSWGGGTDTQYF
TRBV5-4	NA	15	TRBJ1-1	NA	TGTGCCAGCAGCTTCTTGTCTAACCGGAACACTGAAGCTTTCTTT	CASSFLSNRNTEAFF
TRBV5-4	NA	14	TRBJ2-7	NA	TGTGCCAGCAGCCTAAGACAGTCGTCCTACGAGCAGTACTTC	CASSLRQSSYEQYF
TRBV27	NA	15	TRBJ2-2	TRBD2	TGTGCCAGCAGGTCGGGGGGAATCAACACCGGGGAGCTGTTTTTT	CASRSGGINTGELFF
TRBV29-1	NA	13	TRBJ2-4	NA	TGCAGCGCCATTGGAGGGATCGGAAACATTCAGTACTTC	CSAIGGIGNIQYF
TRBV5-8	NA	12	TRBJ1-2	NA	TGTGCCAGCAGTTCCGACTACCATGGCTACACCTTC	CASSSDYHGYTF
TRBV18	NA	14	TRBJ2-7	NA	TGTGCCAGCTCACCGTCTAGGCGCTCCTACGAGCAGTACTTC	CASSPSRRSYEQYF
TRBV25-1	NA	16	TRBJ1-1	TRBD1	TGTGCCAGCAGTGAATATGGGACAGGGGGGAACACTGAAGCTTTCTTT	CASSEYGTGGNTEAFF
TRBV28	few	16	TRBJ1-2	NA	TGTGCCAGCAGGGGGGGGTCGCGGCTGATGGTCTATGGCTACACCTTC	CASRGGSRLMVYGYTF
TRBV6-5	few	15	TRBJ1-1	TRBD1	TGTGCCAGCAGTTACCTCCTCCAGGGGGCTGGTGAAGCTTTCTTT	CASSYLLQGAGEAFF